This record looks at one T cell receptor (beta chain) sequence and its context. Antigen specificity is unknown. The entry originates in a study of shared clonotypes between healthy human individuals. Study-level points and caveats: A handful of donors showed sharing of 4.5% to 6% of naive CD4 clonotypes. Naive subsets typically showed greater estimated richness than memory subsets.

CDR3 size: 14 residues. CDR1 and CDR2 from the germline V gene are SGHRS and YFSETQ. Between the trimmed V and J ends, which lost 4 bases and 6 bases, there was a span of 13 bases. Researchers divided each subset's genomic DNA evenly across several immunoSEQ plates. Assay used: immunoSEQ multiplex PCR; TCRdb lists only in-frame clones, some missing. The sample has about 2.4 million clones; approximately 94% are singletons. The TCR comes from a man between 18 and 35 years old in good health. Some clones in this sample may be carry-over from other donors' samples. The chain uses TRBV5-1 and TRBJ1-4, with D tentatively TRBD1 (6 bases). The sample taken for sequencing was naive CD4+ T cells from PBMCs. Subset: CD45RA+ positively selected. CDR3 loop: CASSNGQWDEKLFF. For the CDR3, the DNA is TGCGCCAGCAGCAACGGACAGTGGGATGAAAAACTGTTTTTT.